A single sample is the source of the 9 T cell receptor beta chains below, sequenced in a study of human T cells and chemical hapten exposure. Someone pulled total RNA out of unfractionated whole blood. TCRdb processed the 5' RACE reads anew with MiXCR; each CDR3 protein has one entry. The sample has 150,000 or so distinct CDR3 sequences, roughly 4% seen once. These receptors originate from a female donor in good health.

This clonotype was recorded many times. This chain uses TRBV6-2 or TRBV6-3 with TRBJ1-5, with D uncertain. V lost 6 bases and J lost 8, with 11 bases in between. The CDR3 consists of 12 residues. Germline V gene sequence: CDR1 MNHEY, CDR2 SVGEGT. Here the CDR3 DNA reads TGTGCCAGCAGAACTTCCTTAGAGCCCCAGCATTTT. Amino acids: CASRTSLEPQHF.

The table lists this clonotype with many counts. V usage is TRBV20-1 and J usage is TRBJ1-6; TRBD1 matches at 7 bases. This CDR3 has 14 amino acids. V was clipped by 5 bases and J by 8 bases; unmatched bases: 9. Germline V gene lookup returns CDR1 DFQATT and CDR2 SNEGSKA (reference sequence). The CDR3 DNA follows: TGCAGTGCTCCCCACAGGGGTGGAGATTCACCCCTCCACTTT. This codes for CSAPHRGGDSPLHF.

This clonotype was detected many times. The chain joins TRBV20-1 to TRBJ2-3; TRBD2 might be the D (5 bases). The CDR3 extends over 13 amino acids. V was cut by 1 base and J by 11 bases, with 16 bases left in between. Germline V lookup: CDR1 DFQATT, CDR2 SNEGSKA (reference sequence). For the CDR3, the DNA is TGCAGTGCTAGAGCCGCCGGACTGCCTGGGCAGTATTTT. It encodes CSARAAGLPGQYF.

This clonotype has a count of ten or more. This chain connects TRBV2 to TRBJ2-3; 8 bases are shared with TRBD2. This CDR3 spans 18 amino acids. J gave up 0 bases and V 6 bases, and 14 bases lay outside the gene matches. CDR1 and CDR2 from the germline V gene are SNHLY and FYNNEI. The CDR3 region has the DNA TGTGCCAGCAGGAGGAGCGGGGGCCGACCCCCTAGCACAGATACGCAGTATTTT. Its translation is CASRRSGGRPPSTDTQYF.

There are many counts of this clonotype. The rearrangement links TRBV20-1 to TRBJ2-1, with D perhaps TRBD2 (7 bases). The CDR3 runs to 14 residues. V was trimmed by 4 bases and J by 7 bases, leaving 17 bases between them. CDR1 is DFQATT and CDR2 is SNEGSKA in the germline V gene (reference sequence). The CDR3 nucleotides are TGCAGTGCTACAGGTTGGGGGGGCTTAAATGAGCAGTTCTTC. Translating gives CSATGWGGLNEQFF.

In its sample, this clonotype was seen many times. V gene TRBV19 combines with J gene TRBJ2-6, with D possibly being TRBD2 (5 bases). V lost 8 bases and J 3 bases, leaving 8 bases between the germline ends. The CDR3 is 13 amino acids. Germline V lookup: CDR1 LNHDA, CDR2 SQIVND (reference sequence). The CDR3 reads CASWAGGANVLTF. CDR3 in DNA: TGTGCCAGTTGGGCGGGTGGGGCCAACGTCCTGACTTTC.

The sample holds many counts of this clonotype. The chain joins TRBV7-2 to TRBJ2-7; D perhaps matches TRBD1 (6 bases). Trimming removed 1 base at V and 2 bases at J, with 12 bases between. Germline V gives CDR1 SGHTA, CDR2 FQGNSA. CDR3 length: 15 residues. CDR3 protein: CASSLGPGDTYEQYF. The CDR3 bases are TGTGCCAGCAGCTTAGGTCCAGGGGATACCTACGAGCAGTACTTC.

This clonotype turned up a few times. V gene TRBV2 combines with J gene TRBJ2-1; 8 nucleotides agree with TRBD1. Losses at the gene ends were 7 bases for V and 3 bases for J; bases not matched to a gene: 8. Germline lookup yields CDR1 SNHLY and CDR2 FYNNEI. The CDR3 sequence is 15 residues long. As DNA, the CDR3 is TGTGCCAGCAAGGCCGGACAGGGATTCTACAATGAGCAGTTCTTC. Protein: CASKAGQGFYNEQFF. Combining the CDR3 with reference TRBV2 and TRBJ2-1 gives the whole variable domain EPEVTQTPSHQVTQMGQEVILRCVPISNHLYFYWYRQILGQKVEFLVSFYNNEISEKSEIFDDQFSVERPDGSNFTLKIRSTKLEDSAMYFCASKAGQGFYNEQFFGPGTRLTVL.

CDR3 in amino acids: CASSFRTGRSNEKLFF. The CDR3 DNA follows: TGTGCCAGCAGCTTCCGGACAGGGAGATCGAATGAAAAACTGTTTTTT. The chain joins TRBV7-9 to TRBJ1-4, with 8 bases that match TRBD1. The CDR3 is 16 amino acids. V shed 3 bases, J shed 5 bases, and the junction held 8 bases outside the gene matches. The germline V gene encodes CDR1 SEHNR and CDR2 FQNEAQ (reference sequence).